This T cell receptor (beta chain) was sequenced for a study of blood T cell repertoires in COVID-19. Germline assignment: CDR1 LGHDT and CDR2 YNNKEL (reference sequence). The ends were cut back, 4 bases at V and 2 bases at J, with 12 bases in the middle. The length of the CDR3 is 15 residues. The table came from immunoSEQ multiplex PCR; TCRdb's copy has only in-frame clones and leaves some out. The sample holds approximately 200,000 clones, over 80% seen once. This clone was detected once. This sequence originates from a woman in her 30s with acute or convalescent COVID-19. The source material was peripheral blood. This chain connects TRBV3-1 (or the pseudogene TRBV3-2) to TRBJ2-1; tentative D call: TRBD2 (5 bases). CDR3 in DNA: TGTGCCAGCAGCCGAATAGCGTTGACCTACAATGAGCAGTTCTTC. Encoded protein: CASSRIALTYNEQFF.